This T cell receptor (beta chain) derives from a study of OX40 agonist ivuxolimab in advanced cancers. For the study at large: Those enrolled were about 80% male, with a mean age of around 55 years and ages from roughly 23 to 79.

TCRdb keeps only in-frame clones here, not all; method: immunoSEQ multiplex PCR. The sample records about 68,000 clones, over 75% being singletons. A note on this clone: Its matching antigen is unknown.

General study results and limits: Partial responders receiving 0.1-3.0 mg/kg showed among the lowest clonal expansion. Dosing at 0.1 to 3.0 mg/kg was accompanied by clonal expansion of CD4+ and CD8+ blood T cells by week 6.

The source is an adult with an advanced solid tumor such as melanoma, head and neck, liver or kidney cancer. The sample in question was CD4+ or CD8+ T cells sorted from blood, obtained in a trial of the OX40 agonist ivuxolimab.

CDR3 in DNA: TGTGCCATCAGTGAGTCGTTCCAGGGTGACAATCAGCCCCAGCATTTT. It specifies CAISESFQGDNQPQHF. J is TRBJ1-5 and V is TRBV10-3; TRBD1 is a possible D gene (5 bases). The CDR3 extends over 16 amino acids. With 0 bases removed from V and 3 bases from J, the gap between germline ends came to 12 bases. The germline gives CDR1 ENHRY, CDR2 SYGVKD.